This T cell receptor beta chain was recovered during a study of blood T cell repertoires in COVID-19. Study-wide context: Sample material is recorded as cDNA or gDNA derived from T cells, B-cell-depleted T cells, or PBMCs.

CDR1 and CDR2 (germline): SGHVS, FQNEAQ. The V and J ends lost 1 base and 0 bases, in that order; junction bases with no gene match: 12. The CDR3 sequence is 18 residues long. As handled by the study authors: Using reference gene primer amplification, nucleated cell counts were estimated. Using immunoSEQ multiplex PCR, the repertoire was profiled, and TCRdb retains in-frame clones only, with some absent. V, J and clone size are those of that table, while D and trimming were read from the DNA. The top ten clones hold around 20% of a sample with about 94,000 clones, about four fifths of them seen once. This clone was counted a single time.

The clonotype was recovered from a human donor in a cohort sampled during active COVID-19. The V call is TRBV7-8, the J call TRBJ2-7; 7 bases map to TRBD2. Sequencing was performed on peripheral blood. The CDR3 DNA is TGTGCCAGCAGCTTAGAGAGTCTAGCGGCACTTAGCTCCTACGAGCAGTACTTC. Translated, it gives CASSLESLAALSSYEQYF.